This T cell receptor (beta chain) was sequenced in a study of T cells after yellow fever vaccination. Study information: The SMART-Seq v4 Ultra Low Input method served to prepare the low-cell-number fractions.

Trimming cost V 3 bases and J 1 base; bases outside gene matches: 3. CDR1 and CDR2 from the germline V gene are SGHRS and YFSETQ. The CDR3 runs to 16 residues. TCRdb re-derived calls from the 5' RACE reads in MiXCR, one entry per CDR3 protein. The sample lists more than 300,000 distinct CDR3 sequences, roughly 10% occurring once. Overall study findings and caveats: Some clonotypes, a small share, were shared between CD4 and CD8 compartments. Abundant bulk-population clonotypes could contaminate the FACS-sorted repertoires.

This clonotype was detected a few times. As yet, its antigen is unknown. This sequence was found in a man aged 18 to 30 who received the YFV17D yellow fever vaccine. The chain combines TRBV5-1 with TRBJ2-3; TRBD1 agrees at 12 bases. The source material was CD4+ T cells sorted from PBMCs, sampled 45 days after the yellow fever booster vaccination. CDR3 residues: CASSSGTGGGTDTQYF. In DNA form, the CDR3 reads TGCGCCAGCAGCTCTGGGACAGGGGGCGGCACAGATACGCAGTATTTT.